This TCR beta chain was found in a study of beta chain features in type 1 diabetes. The wider study: Patients and healthy donors were similar in age, gender and cell yields.

The germline gives CDR1 SGDLS, CDR2 YYNGEE. The junction had 4 bases not matched to a gene; V was cut back by 0 bases and J by 0 bases. This CDR3 contains 16 residues. The sequenced template was cDNA made from the entire isolated RNA. The protocol was immunoSEQ multiplex PCR, while the TCRdb copy is restricted to in-frame clones and leaves out a portion. The sample has some 410,000 clones, about an eighth seen once; the top ten hold about 0.045%. This chain connects TRBV9 to TRBJ2-3; TRBD2 matches at 7 bases. Sequenced: naive CD4+ T cells from blood. The receptor comes from a woman in her late teens or twenties in good health. The CDR3 bases are TGTGCCAGCAGCGTAGCCTCAGCGGGGAGCACAGATACGCAGTATTTT. Translation gives CASSVASAGSTDTQYF.